The clone carrying this TCR beta chain has a count of ten or more. The antigen remains unidentified. The sample comes from a study of T-cell reconstitution after alpha-beta-depleted transplantation in children. General study results and limits: After transplant, at about two months, alpha-beta T cells were reportedly derived from several hundred expanded graft clones.

Library preparation (for TCRbeta) was performed with unique molecular identifiers. Via MiXCR, TCRdb re-called the PCR reads, giving one row per CDR3 protein. The sample holds hundreds of thousands of distinct CDR3 sequences; 13% are singletons and the top ten take 2.2%. The sample consisted of PBMCs, mostly from graft donor cells, taken 360 days after TCRalphabeta/CD19-depleted stem cell transplant. This clonotype was obtained from a male patient aged 10 to 17 who had a stem cell transplant for acute myeloid leukemia, so the T cells may come from the graft donor.

This CDR3 is CAISESSSGSFSYEQYF. The CDR3 coding sequence is TGTGCCATCAGTGAGTCGAGTAGCGGGTCTTTTTCCTACGAGCAGTACTTC. This chain connects TRBV10-3 to TRBJ2-7, with 7 bases aligning to TRBD2. Germline assignment: CDR1 ENHRY and CDR2 SYGVKD. The CDR3 runs 17 residues. Losses at the gene ends were 0 bases for V and 1 base for J; bases not matched to a gene: 9.